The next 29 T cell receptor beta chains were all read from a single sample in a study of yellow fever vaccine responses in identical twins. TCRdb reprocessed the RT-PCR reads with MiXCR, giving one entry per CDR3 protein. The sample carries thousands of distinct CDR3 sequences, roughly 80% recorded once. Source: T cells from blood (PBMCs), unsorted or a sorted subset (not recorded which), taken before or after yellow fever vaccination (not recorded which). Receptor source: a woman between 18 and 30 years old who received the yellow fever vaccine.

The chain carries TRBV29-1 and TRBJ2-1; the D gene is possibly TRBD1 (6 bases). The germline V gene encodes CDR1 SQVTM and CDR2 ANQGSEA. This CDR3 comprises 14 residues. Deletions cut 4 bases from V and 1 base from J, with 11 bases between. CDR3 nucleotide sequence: TGCAGCGTTGGGTGGGACACTTCCTACAATGAGCAGTTCTTC. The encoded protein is CSVGWDTSYNEQFF.

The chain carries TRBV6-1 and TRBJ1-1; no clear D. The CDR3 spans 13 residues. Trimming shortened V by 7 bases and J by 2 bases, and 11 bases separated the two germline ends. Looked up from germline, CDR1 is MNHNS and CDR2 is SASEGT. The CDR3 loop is CASTHNVNTEAFF. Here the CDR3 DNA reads TGTGCCAGCACCCATAATGTTAACACTGAAGCTTTCTTT.

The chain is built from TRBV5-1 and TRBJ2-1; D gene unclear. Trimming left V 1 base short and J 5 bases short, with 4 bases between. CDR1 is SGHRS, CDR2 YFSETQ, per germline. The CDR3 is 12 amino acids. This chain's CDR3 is CASSLTDNEQFF. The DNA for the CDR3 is TGCGCCAGCAGCTTGACAGACAATGAGCAGTTCTTC.

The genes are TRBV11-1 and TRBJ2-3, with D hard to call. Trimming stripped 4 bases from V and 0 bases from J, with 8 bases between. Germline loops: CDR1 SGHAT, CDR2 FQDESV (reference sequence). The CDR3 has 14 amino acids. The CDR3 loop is CASSSSSSTDTQYF. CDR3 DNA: TGTGCCAGCAGCTCCTCGTCTAGCACAGATACGCAGTATTTT.

CDR3 region: CSAWPGQGWAETQYF. The DNA of the CDR3 is TGCAGTGCTTGGCCGGGACAGGGGTGGGCGGAGACCCAGTACTTC. The chain combines TRBV20-1 with TRBJ2-5; 10 nucleotides align to TRBD1. The V gene's germline CDR1 is DFQATT and CDR2 SNEGSKA (reference sequence). Trimming removed 5 bases from V and 5 bases from J; junction bases left unmatched: 11. The CDR3 consists of 15 residues.

CDR3 sequence: CASSLVSQGIRNEQFF. The CDR3 coding sequence is TGCGCCAGCAGCTTGGTTAGCCAGGGGATACGCAATGAGCAGTTCTTC. This chain uses TRBV5-1 with TRBJ2-1, with D perhaps matching TRBD1 (6 bases). From germline, CDR1 is SGHRS and CDR2 YFSETQ. The length of the CDR3 is 16 residues. Trimming cost V 0 bases and J 6 bases, with 16 bases left between them.

CDR3: CASSPDRVEQYF. In DNA form, the CDR3 reads TGTGCCAGCAGTCCGGACAGGGTCGAGCAGTACTTC. The chain recombines TRBV28 with TRBJ2-7; 8 nucleotides agree with TRBD1. CDR3 length: 12 amino acids. After removal of 5 bases from V and 6 bases from J, the junction contained 3 bases not matched to a gene. Germline V gives CDR1 MDHEN, CDR2 SYDVKM.

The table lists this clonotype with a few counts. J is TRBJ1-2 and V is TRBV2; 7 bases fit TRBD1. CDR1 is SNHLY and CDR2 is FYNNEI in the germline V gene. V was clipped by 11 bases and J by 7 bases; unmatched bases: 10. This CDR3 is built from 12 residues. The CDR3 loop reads CAGTGQAGGYTF. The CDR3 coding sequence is TGTGCCGGCACAGGACAGGCGGGTGGCTACACCTTC.

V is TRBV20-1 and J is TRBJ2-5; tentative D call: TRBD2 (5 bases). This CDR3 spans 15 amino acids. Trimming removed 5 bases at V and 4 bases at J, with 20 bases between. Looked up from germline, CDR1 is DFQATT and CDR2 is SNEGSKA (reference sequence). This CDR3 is CSADTTWGAPETQYF. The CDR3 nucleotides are TGCAGTGCTGACACCACCTGGGGAGCCCCAGAGACCCAGTACTTC.

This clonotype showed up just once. The CDR3 loop reads CATSRGQGQETQYF. The CDR3 bases are TGTGCCACCAGCAGAGGTCAGGGTCAAGAGACCCAGTACTTC. V usage is TRBV15 and J usage is TRBJ2-5; TRBD1 might be the D (5 bases). The length of the CDR3 is 14 residues. V lost 1 base and J lost 2, with 8 bases in between. In germline, CDR1 is LNHNV, CDR2 YYDKDF (reference sequence).

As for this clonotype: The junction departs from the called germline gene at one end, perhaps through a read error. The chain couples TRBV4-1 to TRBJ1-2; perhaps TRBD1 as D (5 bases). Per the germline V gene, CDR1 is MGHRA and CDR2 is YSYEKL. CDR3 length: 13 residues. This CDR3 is CASRGTDVGGYTF. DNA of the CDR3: TGCGCCAGCAGGGGGACGGACGTCGGAGGCTACACTTTC.

The CDR3 bases are TGTGCCAGCAGCCCGCTAGCGGGCTATCAGCCCCAGCATTTT. It codes for CASSPLAGYQPQHF. The chain links TRBV5-8 to TRBJ1-5; D call uncertain. Per the germline V gene, CDR1 is SGHTS and CDR2 is YDEGEE. The ends were cut back, 4 bases at V and 5 bases at J, with 13 bases in the middle. The CDR3 covers 14 residues.

The CDR3 protein is CASSLVGGFYSNQPQHF. The DNA for the CDR3 is TGTGCCAGCAGCTTAGTAGGTGGTTTCTATAGCAATCAGCCCCAGCATTTT. This chain links TRBV7-3 with TRBJ1-5; no firm D call. This CDR3 comprises 17 residues. The germline V and J ends were trimmed by 2 bases and 0 bases, with 14 bases remaining between them. Germline V gene data show CDR1 as SGHTA and CDR2 as FQGTGA.

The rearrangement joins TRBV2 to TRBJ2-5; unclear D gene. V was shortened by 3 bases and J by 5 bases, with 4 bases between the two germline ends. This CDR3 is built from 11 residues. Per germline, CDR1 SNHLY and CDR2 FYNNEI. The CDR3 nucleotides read TGTGCCAGCAGTGAGCCGGAGACCCAGTACTTC. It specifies CASSEPETQYF.

The CDR3 nucleotides are TGTGCCAGCAGCTTTGCCGGGGGGCCCGATAAACTGTTTTTT. It encodes CASSFAGGPDKLFF. This rearrangement joins TRBV7-4 to TRBJ1-4; D is possibly TRBD1 (6 bases). This CDR3 has 14 amino acids. Trimming shortened V by 3 bases and J by 11 bases, and 16 bases separated the two germline ends. The germline V gene encodes CDR1 SGHVT and CDR2 SQSDAQ.

CDR3: CASSLAGSYEQYF. In nucleotides, the CDR3 is TGTGCCAGCAGCTTAGCAGGGTCCTACGAGCAGTACTTC. J is TRBJ2-7 and V is TRBV11-2, with D possibly TRBD1 on 5 matching bases. The V gene's germline CDR1 is SGHAT and CDR2 FQNNGV. The length of the CDR3 is 13 residues. Trimming left V 1 base short and J 1 base short, with 5 bases between.

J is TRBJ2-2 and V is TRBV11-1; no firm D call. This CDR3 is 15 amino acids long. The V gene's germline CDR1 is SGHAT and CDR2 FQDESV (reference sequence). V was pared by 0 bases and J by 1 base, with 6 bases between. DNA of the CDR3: TGTGCCAGCAGCTTAGCGGTACAGAACACCGGGGAGCTGTTTTTT. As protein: CASSLAVQNTGELFF.

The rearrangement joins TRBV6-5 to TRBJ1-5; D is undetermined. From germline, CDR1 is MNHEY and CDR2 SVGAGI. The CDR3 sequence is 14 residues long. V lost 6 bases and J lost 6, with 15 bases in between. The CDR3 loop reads CASRSLAGTQPQHF. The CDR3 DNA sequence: TGTGCCAGCAGGTCTTTAGCGGGTACTCAGCCCCAGCATTTT.

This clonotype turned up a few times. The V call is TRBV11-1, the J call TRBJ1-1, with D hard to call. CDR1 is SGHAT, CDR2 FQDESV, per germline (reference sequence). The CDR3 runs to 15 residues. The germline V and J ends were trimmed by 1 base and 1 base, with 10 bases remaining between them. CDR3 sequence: CASSLVFPRNTEAFF. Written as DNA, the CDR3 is TGTGCCAGCAGCTTAGTTTTCCCCAGGAACACTGAAGCTTTCTTT.

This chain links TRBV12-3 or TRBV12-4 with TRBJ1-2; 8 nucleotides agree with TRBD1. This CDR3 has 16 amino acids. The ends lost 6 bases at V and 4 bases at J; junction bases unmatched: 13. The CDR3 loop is CASSYNRGALGYGYTF. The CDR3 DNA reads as TGTGCCAGCAGCTATAACAGGGGGGCCTTGGGCTATGGCTACACCTTC.

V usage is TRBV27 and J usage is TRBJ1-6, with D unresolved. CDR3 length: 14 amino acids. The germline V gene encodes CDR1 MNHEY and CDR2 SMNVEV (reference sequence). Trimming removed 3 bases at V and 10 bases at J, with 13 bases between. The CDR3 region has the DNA TGTGCCAGCAGTTTCGGACCCCCATACTCACCCCTCCACTTT. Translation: CASSFGPPYSPLHF.

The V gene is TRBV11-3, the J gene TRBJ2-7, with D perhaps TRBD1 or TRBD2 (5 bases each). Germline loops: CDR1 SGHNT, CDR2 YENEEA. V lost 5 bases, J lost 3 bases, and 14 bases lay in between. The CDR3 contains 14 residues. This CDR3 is CASSDRGVYYEQYF. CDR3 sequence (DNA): TGTGCCAGCAGCGACAGAGGGGTATACTACGAGCAGTACTTC.

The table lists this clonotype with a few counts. Here the CDR3 DNA reads TGTGCCAGCAAACAGGGGGCCACCGATGAAGCTTTCTTT. It codes for CASKQGATDEAFF. V is TRBV14 and J is TRBJ1-1; 9 nucleotides match TRBD1. Germline CDR1 and CDR2: SGHDN and FVKESK. Trimming removed 7 bases from V and 7 bases from J; junction bases left unmatched: 7. This CDR3 contains 13 residues.

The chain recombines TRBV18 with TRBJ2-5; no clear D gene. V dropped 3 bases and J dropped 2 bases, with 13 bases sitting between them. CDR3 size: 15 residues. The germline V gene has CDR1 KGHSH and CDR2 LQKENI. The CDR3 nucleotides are TGTGCCAGCTCACCCCGCGATGTAAGTCAAGAGACCCAGTACTTC. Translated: CASSPRDVSQETQYF.

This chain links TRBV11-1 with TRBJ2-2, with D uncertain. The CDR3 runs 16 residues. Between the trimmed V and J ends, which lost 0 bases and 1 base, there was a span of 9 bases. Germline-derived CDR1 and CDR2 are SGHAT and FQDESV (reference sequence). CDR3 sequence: CASSLAPSENTGELFF. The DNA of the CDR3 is TGTGCCAGCAGCTTAGCCCCCAGCGAGAACACCGGGGAGCTGTTTTTT. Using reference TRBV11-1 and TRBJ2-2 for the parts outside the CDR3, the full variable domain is EAEVAQSPRYKITEKSQAVAFWCDPISGHATLYWYRQILGQGPELLVQFQDESVVDDSQLPKDRFSAERLKGVDSTLKIQPAELGDSAMYLCASSLAPSENTGELFFGEGSRLTVL.

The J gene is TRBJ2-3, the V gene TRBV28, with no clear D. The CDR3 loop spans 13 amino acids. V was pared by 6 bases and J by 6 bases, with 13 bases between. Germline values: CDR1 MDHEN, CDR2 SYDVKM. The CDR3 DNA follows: TGTGCCAGCAGCCCCCCCCAGCAGGATACGCAGTATTTT. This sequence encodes CASSPPQQDTQYF.

CDR3 DNA: TGTGCCAGCAGTTTTCGAGGGAATCAGCCCCAGCATTTT. Amino acids: CASSFRGNQPQHF. The chain joins TRBV27 to TRBJ1-5, with no clear D. Deletions cut 3 bases from V and 4 bases from J, with 7 bases between. Per germline, CDR1 MNHEY and CDR2 SMNVEV (reference sequence). There are 13 residues in the CDR3.

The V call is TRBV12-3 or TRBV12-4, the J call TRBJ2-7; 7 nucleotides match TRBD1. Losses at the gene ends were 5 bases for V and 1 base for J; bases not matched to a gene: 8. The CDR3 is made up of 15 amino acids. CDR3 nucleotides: TGTGCCAGCAGTGCAGGACAGGACGATTCCTACGAGCAGTACGTC. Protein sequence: CASSAGQDDSYEQYV.

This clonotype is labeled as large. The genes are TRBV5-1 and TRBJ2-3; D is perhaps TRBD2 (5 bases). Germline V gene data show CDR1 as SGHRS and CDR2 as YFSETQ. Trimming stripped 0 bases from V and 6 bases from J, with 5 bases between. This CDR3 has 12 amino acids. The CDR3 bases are TGCGCCAGCAGCTTGGGAGGGGATACGCAGTATTTT. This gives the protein CASSLGGDTQYF.